Listed below are T cell receptor beta chains from one sample, sequenced in a study of beta chain features in type 1 diabetes. The repertoire was sequenced with immunoSEQ multiplex PCR; TCRdb's copy has only in-frame clones and lacks some. The sample lists hundreds of thousands of clones, 15% to 20% seen once, with about 0.02% in the top ten. Sequencing used naive CD4+ T cells from blood. These receptors all stem from a woman under 30 in good health. Both conserved end residues are part of each CDR3. Fields, in order: D gene, J gene, V gene, clone size, CDR3 protein, CDR3 DNA. The D gene is left open where the match is weak. The size of a clone is reported for some rows only, either as once, few or many, or as a class for expanded clones.

TRBD2 TRBJ2-4 TRBV7-2 few CASSLQRASGIAKNIQYF TGTGCCAGCAGCTTACAAAGGGCTAGCGGGATAGCCAAAAACATTCAGTACTTC
- TRBJ2-3 TRBV7-2 few CASSLSRDWPDTQYF TGTGCCAGCAGCCTGTCCCGGGACTGGCCGGATACGCAGTATTTT
TRBD2 TRBJ2-5 TRBV19 - CASSIAGLAPRETQYF TGTGCCAGTAGTATAGCGGGACTAGCTCCCCGGGAGACCCAGTACTTC
TRBD2 TRBJ2-3 TRBV2 - CASSEARTSGRWDTQYF TGTGCCAGCAGTGAAGCGCGAACTAGCGGGAGGTGGGATACGCAGTATTTT
- TRBJ2-4 TRBV28 few CASSLGGTAKNIQYF TGTGCCAGCAGTTTAGGTGGGACGGCCAAAAACATTCAGTACTTC
- TRBJ1-4 TRBV5-4 - CASSQDGTLEKLFF TGCGCCAGCAGCCAAGACGGGACTTTGGAAAAACTGTTTTTT
- TRBJ2-7 TRBV10-3 - CAISESSTHEQYF TGTGCCATCAGTGAGTCCAGTACTCACGAGCAGTACTTC
- TRBJ2-1 TRBV11-1 - CASSENGVLSSYNEQFF TGTGCCAGCAGCGAGAATGGGGTCCTCAGCTCCTACAATGAGCAGTTCTTC
- TRBJ2-7 TRBV10-3 - CAISGGGGAGRYEQYF TGTGCCATCTCTGGGGGCGGAGGGGCCGGGAGATACGAGCAGTACTTC
TRBD2 TRBJ2-7 TRBV9 few CASSVESSGRTGQYF TGTGCCAGCAGCGTAGAGAGTAGCGGGAGGACGGGGCAGTACTTC
- TRBJ2-3 TRBV6-6 few CASSSGGGTDTQYF TGTGCCAGCTCCTCCGGTGGAGGCACAGATACGCAGTATTTT
TRBD1 TRBJ2-2 TRBV7-6 - CASSLIGQGYTGELFF TGTGCCAGCAGCTTAATTGGACAGGGGTACACCGGGGAGCTGTTTTTT
TRBD1 TRBJ2-6 TRBV4-2 few CASSQEGQASSGANVLTF TGTGCCAGCAGCCAAGAGGGACAGGCGTCCTCTGGGGCCAACGTCCTGACTTTC
- TRBJ2-7 TRBV6-5 - CASSLGLTAYEQYF TGTGCCAGCAGTTTAGGGCTAACCGCCTACGAGCAGTACTTC
- TRBJ2-1 TRBV7-9 few CASSSQGVSSYNEQFF TGTGCCAGCAGCTCCCAAGGGGTAAGCTCCTACAATGAGCAGTTCTTC
TRBD1 TRBJ2-7 TRBV5-4 - CASSVNRGPNEQYF TGTGCCAGCAGCGTAAACAGGGGGCCCAACGAGCAGTACTTC
- TRBJ2-7 TRBV15 - CATSRDLMRIYEQYF TGTGCCACCAGCAGAGATTTGATGCGGATTTACGAGCAGTACTTC
- TRBJ2-3 TRBV18 few CASSPSASADTQYF TGTGCCAGCTCACCATCGGCTAGTGCAGATACGCAGTATTTT
- TRBJ2-1 TRBV6-5 - CASSYHPVYNEQFF TGTGCCAGCAGTTACCACCCTGTGTACAATGAGCAGTTCTTC
- TRBJ2-5 TRBV21-1 - CASRAGVPLYQETQYF TGTGCCAGCAGAGCAGGGGTTCCCCTGTACCAAGAGACCCAGTACTTC
- TRBJ2-3 TRBV11-2 few CASSLSGFTDTQYF TGTGCCAGCAGCTTATCGGGGTTCACAGATACGCAGTATTTT
- TRBJ2-5 TRBV5-6 few CASSPSGLPETQYF TGTGCCAGCAGTCCCTCGGGGTTACCTGAGACCCAGTACTTC
- TRBJ2-7 TRBV5-4 - CASSDRTASYEQYF TGTGCCAGCAGCGACCGAACAGCCTCCTACGAGCAGTACTTC
TRBD1 TRBJ2-2 TRBV6-5 - CASSGRQGVTGELFF TGTGCCAGCAGTGGCCGGCAGGGGGTTACCGGGGAGCTGTTTTTT
- TRBJ1-2 TRBV4-2 - CASSLSDGYTF TGTGCCAGCAGCTTGAGCGATGGCTACACCTTC
- TRBJ2-1 TRBV29-1 - CSVLTYNEQFF TGCAGCGTTTTGACCTACAATGAGCAGTTCTTC
- TRBJ2-5 TRBV19 few CASSPTGAETQYF TGTGCCAGTAGTCCGACTGGCGCAGAGACCCAGTACTTC
TRBD1 TRBJ1-1 TRBV4-3 - CASSQDLGRGQAFF TGCGCCAGCAGCCAAGATCTTGGGAGGGGGCAAGCTTTCTTT
TRBD2 TRBJ2-5 TRBV7-9 - CASSLGGLAGAWQETQYF TGTGCCAGCAGTTTGGGGGGACTAGCGGGAGCTTGGCAAGAGACCCAGTACTTC
- TRBJ2-3 TRBV4-3 - CASSQEIGDTQYF TGCGCCAGCAGCCAAGAAATTGGAGATACGCAGTATTTT
TRBD2 TRBJ2-5 TRBV6-5 - CASREGLALETQYF TGTGCCAGCAGAGAGGGACTAGCACTCGAGACCCAGTACTTC
- TRBJ1-3 TRBV23-1 - CASSPNRISLTGNTIYF TGCGCCAGCAGCCCCAACAGGATCTCCCTAACTGGAAACACCATATATTTT
- TRBJ1-2 TRBV28 - CASSPDRGYGYTF TGTGCCAGCAGTCCCGACAGAGGCTATGGCTACACCTTC
TRBD1 TRBJ2-5 TRBV5-1 few CASSSTGSETQYF TGCGCCAGCAGCTCGACAGGGTCAGAGACCCAGTACTTC